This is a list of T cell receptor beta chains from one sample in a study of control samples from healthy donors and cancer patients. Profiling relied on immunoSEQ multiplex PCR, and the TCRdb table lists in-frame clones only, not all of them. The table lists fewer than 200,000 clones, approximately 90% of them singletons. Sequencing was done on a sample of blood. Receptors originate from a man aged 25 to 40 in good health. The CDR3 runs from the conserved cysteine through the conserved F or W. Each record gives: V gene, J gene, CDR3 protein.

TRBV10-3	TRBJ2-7	CAISESPDYEQYF
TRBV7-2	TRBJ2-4	CASSSTSGGAKNIQYF
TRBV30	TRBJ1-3	CAWSVRTHSSGNTIYF
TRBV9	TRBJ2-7	CASSVTGSGRAREQYF
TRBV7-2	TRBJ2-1	CASSPGRTRYYNEQFF
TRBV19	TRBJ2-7	CASSLRDGSYEQYF
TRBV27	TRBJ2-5	CASSSTSVRGRETQYF
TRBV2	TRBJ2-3	CASSELGQGTDTQYF
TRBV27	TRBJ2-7	CASKPPTGAYEQYF
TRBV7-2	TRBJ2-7	CASSSRREFNEQYF
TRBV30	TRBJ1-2	CAGPQRQGYGYTF
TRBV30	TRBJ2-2	CAWRHLGELFF
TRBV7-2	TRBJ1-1	CASSLGGPNTEAFF
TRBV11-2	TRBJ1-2	CASSFPWTGKKGYTF
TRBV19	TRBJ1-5	CASSIAGTGNQPQHF
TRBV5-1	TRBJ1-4	CASSLDRGTNEKLFF
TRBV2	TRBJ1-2	CASSGGQGSTYYGYTF
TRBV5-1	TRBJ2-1	CASSSGTSDYNEQFF
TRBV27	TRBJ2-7	CASGYGHRYEQYF
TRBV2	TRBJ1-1	CASSEWRFTEAFF
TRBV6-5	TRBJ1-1	CASSSLSHTEAFF
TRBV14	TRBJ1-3	CASSQYDLSSGNTIYF
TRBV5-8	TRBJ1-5	CASSLWDQPQHF
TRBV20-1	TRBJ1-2	CSASSLQKSYGYTF
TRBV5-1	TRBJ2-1	CASSSGGSVYNEQFF
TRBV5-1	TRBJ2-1	CASSTGLAGDHNEQFF
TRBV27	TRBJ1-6	CASSLREYNSPLHF
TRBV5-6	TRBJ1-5	CASSLGGLGNQPQHF
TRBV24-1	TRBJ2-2	CATSDSRQGWSGELFF
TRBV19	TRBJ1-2	CASSIVDGGLAYGYTF
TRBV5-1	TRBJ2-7	CASSLAQGASDEQYF
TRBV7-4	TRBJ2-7	CASSFVNSGSYEQYF
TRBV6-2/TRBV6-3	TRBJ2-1	CASSHSSGGGNEQFF
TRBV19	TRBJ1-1	CASSPGGLDGTEAFF
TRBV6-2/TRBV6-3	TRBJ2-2	CASSYSTSGRDTGELFF
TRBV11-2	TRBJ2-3	CASSNPWGTYRTDTQYF
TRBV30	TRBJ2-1	CAWSLGISYNEQFF
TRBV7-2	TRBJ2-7	CASSGRTSGSYEQYF
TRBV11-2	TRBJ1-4	CASSLVGTGSEKLFF
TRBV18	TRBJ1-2	CASSPKGQGSDYGYTF
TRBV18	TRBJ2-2	CASSATGGWNTGELFF
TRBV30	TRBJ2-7	CAWTSGGLARHF
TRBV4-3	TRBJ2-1	CASSPLGVNEQFF
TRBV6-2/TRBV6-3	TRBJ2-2	CASSPLGRLNTGELFF
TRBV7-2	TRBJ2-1	CASSLNFGREQFF
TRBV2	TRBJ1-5	CASSGQGDNQPQHF
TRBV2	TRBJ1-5	CASSHRGGSNQPQHF
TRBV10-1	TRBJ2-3	CASSEDRRTDTQYF